The T cell receptor (beta chain) described here comes from a study of T cell responses to AZD1222 COVID-19 vaccine. Study-level points and caveats: No day 14 peak samples; only post-peak repertoires were characterized. Recipients of two AZD1222 doses showed rising Spike-specific TCR breadth and depth.

Only in-frame clones appear in the TCRdb table, and some are missing; sequencing was by immunoSEQ multiplex PCR. The sample holds tens of thousands of clones, about 88% seen once. This clone has a single count. What it binds is not known. V shed 0 bases and J 4 bases; nucleotides not matched to a gene: 3. Germline loops: CDR1 LGHDT, CDR2 YNNKEL (reference sequence). The CDR3 is made up of 15 amino acids. Sequencing was performed on peripheral blood, taken on day 0 of AZD1222 vaccination. This clonotype was sampled from an adult in good health. This chain links TRBV3-1 (or the pseudogene TRBV3-2) with TRBJ1-3; 7 nucleotides line up with TRBD1. The CDR3 sequence is CASSQDGTAGNTIYF. In nucleotides, the CDR3 is TGTGCCAGCAGCCAAGATGGGACAGCCGGAAACACCATATATTTT.